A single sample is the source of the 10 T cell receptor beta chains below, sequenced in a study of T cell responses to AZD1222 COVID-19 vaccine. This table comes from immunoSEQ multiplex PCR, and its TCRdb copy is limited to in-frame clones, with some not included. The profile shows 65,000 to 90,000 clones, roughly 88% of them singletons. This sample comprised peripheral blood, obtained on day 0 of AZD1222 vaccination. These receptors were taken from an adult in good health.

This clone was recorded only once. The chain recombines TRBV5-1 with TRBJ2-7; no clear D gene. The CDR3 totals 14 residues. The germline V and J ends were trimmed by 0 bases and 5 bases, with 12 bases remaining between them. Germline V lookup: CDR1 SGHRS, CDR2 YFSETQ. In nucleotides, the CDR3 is TGCGCCAGCAGCTTGGGTTGGGGTAACCACGAGCAGTACTTC. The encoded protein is CASSLGWGNHEQYF.

CDR3 sequence (DNA): TGTGCCAGCAGTCCACGTCTTACAGGGGATGAGCAGTACTTC. The encoded protein is CASSPRLTGDEQYF. The chain combines TRBV27 with TRBJ2-7, with TRBD1 identical over 7 bases. Germline V CDR1 and CDR2: MNHEY, SMNVEV (reference sequence). The CDR3 contains 14 residues. V was clipped by 5 bases and J by 7 bases; unmatched bases: 11.

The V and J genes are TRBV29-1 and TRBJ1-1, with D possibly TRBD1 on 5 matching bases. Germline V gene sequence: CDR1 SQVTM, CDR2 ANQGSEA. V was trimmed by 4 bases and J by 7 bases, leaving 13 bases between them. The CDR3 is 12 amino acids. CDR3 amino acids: CSVVGRINEAFF. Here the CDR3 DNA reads TGCAGCGTTGTGGGACGGATCAATGAAGCTTTCTTT.

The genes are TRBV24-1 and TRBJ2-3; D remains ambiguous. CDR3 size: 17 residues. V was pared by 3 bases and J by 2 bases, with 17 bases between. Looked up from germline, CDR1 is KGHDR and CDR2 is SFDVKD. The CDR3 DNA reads TGTGCCACCAGTGATGGCCCGAAGTTCCTCCCCACAGATACGCAGTATTTT. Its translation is CATSDGPKFLPTDTQYF.

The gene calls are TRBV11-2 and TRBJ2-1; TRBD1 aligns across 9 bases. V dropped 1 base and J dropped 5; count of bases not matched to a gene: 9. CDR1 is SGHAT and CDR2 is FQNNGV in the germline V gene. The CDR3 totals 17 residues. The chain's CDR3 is CASSLGFAGQGNNEQFF. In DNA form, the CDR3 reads TGTGCCAGCAGCTTAGGGTTCGCGGGACAGGGCAACAATGAGCAGTTCTTC. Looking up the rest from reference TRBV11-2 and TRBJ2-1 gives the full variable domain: EAGVAQSPRYKIIEKRQSVAFWCNPISGHATLYWYQQILGQGPKLLIQFQNNGVVDDSQLPKDRFSAERLKGVDSTLKIQPAKLEDSAVYLCASSLGFAGQGNNEQFFGPGTRLTVL.

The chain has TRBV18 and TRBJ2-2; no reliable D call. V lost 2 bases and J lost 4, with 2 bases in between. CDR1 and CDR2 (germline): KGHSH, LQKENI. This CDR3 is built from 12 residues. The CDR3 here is CASSPVTGELFF. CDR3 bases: TGTGCCAGCTCACCAGTCACCGGGGAGCTGTTTTTT. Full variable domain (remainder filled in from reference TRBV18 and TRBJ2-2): NAGVMQNPRHLVRRRGQEARLRCSPMKGHSHVYWYRQLPEEGLKFMVYLQKENIIDESGMPKERFSAEFPKEGPSILRIQQVVRGDSAAYFCASSPVTGELFFGEGSRLTVL.

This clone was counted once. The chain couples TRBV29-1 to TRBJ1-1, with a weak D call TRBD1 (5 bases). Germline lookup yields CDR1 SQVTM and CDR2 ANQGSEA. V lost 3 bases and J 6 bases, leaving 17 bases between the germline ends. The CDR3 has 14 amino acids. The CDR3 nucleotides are TGCAGCGTTGACGTCCGGGGCCTACCCTCTGAAGCTTTCTTT. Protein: CSVDVRGLPSEAFF.

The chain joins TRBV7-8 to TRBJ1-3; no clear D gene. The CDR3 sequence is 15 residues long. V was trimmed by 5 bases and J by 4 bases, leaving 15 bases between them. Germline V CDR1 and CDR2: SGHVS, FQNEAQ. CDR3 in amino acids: CASSPVSDIGNTIYF. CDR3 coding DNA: TGTGCCAGCAGCCCAGTGTCTGACATCGGAAACACCATATATTTT. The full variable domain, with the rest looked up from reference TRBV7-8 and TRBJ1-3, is GAGVSQSPRYKVAKRGQDVALRCDPISGHVSLFWYQQALGQGPEFLTYFQNEAQLDKSGLPSDRFFAERPEGSVSTLKIQRTQQEDSAVYLCASSPVSDIGNTIYFGEGSWLTVV.

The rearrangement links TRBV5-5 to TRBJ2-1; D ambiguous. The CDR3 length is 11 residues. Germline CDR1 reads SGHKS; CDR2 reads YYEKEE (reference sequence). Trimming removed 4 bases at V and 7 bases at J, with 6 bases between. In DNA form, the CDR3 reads TGTGCCAGCAGCGAGAGGAATGAGCAGTTCTTC. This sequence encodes CASSERNEQFF. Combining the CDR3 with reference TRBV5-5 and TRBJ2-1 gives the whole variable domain DAGVTQSPTHLIKTRGQQVTLRCSPISGHKSVSWYQQVLGQGPQFIFQYYEKEERGRGNFPDRFSARQFPNYSSELNVNALLLGDSALYLCASSERNEQFFGPGTRLTVL.

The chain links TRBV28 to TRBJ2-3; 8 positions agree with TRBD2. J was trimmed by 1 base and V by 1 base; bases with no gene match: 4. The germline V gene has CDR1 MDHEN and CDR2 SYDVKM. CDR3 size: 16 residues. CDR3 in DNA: TGTGCCAGCAGTTTATCCGCCGGGGGGGGCACAGATACGCAGTATTTT. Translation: CASSLSAGGGTDTQYF.